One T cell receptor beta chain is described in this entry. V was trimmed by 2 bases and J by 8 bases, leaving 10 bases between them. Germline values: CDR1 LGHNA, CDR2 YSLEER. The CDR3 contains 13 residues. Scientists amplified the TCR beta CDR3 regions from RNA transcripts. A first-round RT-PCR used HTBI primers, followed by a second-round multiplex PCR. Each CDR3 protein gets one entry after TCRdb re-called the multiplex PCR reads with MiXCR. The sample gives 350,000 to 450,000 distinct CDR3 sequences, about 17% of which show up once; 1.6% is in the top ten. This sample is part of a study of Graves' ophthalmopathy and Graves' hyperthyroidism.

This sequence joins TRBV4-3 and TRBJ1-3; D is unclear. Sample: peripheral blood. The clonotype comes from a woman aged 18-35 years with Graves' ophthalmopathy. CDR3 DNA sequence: TGCGCCAGCAGCCAATTCCCCGGTGACACCATATATTTT. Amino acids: CASSQFPGDTIYF.